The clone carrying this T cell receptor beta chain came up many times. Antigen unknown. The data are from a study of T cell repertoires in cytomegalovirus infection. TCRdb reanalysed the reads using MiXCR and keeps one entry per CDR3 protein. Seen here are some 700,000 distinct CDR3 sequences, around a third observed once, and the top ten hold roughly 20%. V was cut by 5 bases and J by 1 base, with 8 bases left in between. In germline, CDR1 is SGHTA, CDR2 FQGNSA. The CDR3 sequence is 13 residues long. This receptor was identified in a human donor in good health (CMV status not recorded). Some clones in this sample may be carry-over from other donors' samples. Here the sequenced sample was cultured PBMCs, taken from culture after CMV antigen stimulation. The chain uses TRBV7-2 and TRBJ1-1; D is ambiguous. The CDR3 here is CASSVDGNTEAFF. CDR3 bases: TGTGCCAGCAGCGTCGACGGGAACACTGAAGCTTTCTTT. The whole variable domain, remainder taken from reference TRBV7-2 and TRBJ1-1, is GAGVSQSPSNKVTEKGKDVELRCDPISGHTALYWYRQSLGQGLEFLIYFQGNSAPDKSGLPSDRFSAERTGGSVSTLTIQRTQQEDSAVYLCASSVDGNTEAFFGQGTRLTVV.